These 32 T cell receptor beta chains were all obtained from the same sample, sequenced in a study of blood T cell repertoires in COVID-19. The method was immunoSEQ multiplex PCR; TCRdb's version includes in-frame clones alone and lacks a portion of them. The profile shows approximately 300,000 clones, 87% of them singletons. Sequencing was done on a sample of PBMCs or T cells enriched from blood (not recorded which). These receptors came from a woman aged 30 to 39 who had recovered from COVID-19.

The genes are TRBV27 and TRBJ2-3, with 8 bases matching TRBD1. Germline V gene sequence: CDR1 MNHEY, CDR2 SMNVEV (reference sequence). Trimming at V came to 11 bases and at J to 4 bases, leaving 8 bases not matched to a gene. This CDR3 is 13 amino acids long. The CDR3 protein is CAVTGGRSDTQYF. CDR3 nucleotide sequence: TGTGCCGTCACAGGGGGTCGCTCAGATACGCAGTATTTT.

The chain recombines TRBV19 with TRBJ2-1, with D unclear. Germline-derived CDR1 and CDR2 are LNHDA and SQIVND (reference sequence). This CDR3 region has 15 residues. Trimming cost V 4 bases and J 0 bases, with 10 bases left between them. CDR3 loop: CASSTDRSSYNEQFF. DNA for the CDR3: TGTGCCAGTAGTACAGACCGGAGCTCCTACAATGAGCAGTTCTTC.

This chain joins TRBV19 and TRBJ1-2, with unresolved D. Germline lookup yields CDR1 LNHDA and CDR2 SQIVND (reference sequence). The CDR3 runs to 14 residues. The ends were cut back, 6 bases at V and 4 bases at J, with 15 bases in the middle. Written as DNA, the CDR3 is TGTGCCAGTAGGCCCGCGGGGAATACCTATGGCTACACCTTC. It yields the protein CASRPAGNTYGYTF.

The DNA for the CDR3 is TGCGCCAGCAGCTTGGGACAGACCTCCTACGAGCAGTACTTC. Translated, it gives CASSLGQTSYEQYF. The V gene is TRBV5-1, the J gene TRBJ2-7; perhaps TRBD1 as D (5 bases). This CDR3 region has 14 residues. With 0 bases removed from V and 0 bases from J, the gap between germline ends came to 7 bases. Germline assignment: CDR1 SGHRS and CDR2 YFSETQ.

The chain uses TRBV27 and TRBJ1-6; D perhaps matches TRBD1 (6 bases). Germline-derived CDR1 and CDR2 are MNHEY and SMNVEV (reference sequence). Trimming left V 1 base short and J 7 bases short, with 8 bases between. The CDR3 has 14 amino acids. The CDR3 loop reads CASSLWDKNSPLHF. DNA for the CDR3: TGTGCCAGCAGTTTATGGGACAAGAATTCACCCCTCCACTTT.

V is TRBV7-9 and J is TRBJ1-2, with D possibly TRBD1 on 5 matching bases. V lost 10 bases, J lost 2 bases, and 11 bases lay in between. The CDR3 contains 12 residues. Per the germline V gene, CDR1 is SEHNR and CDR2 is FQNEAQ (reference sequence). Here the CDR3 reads CANQGYNYGYTF. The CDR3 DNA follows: TGTGCCAACCAGGGATACAACTATGGCTACACCTTC.

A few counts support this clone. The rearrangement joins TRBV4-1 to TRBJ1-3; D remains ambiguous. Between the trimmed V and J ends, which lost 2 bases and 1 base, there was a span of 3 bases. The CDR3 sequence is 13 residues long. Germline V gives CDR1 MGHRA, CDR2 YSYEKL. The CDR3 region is CASSQPSGNTIYF. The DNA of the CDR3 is TGCGCCAGCAGCCAACCTTCTGGAAACACCATATATTTT.

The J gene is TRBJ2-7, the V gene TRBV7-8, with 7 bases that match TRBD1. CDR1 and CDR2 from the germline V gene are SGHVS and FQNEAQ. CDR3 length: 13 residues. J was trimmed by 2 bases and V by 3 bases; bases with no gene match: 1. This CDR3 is CASSLGQPYEQYF. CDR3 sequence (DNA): TGTGCCAGCAGCTTGGGACAGCCCTACGAGCAGTACTTC.

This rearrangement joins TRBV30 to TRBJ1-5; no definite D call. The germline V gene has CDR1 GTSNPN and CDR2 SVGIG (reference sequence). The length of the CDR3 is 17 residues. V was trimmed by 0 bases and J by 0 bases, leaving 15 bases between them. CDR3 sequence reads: CAWSVSRTAYSNQPQHF. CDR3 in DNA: TGTGCCTGGAGTGTATCCAGGACTGCCTATAGCAATCAGCCCCAGCATTTT.

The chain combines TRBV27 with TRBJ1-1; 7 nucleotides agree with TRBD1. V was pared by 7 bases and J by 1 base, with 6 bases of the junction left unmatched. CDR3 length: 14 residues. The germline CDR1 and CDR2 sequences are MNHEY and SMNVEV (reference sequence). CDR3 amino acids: CASTKQGGNTEAFF. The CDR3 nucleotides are TGTGCCAGCACAAAGCAGGGGGGGAACACTGAAGCTTTCTTT.

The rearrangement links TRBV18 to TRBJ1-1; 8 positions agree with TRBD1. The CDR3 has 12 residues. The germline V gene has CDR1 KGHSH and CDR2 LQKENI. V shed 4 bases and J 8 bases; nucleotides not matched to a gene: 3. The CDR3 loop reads CASSLRTGEAFF. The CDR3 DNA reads TGTGCCAGCTCACTCCGGACAGGGGAAGCTTTCTTT.

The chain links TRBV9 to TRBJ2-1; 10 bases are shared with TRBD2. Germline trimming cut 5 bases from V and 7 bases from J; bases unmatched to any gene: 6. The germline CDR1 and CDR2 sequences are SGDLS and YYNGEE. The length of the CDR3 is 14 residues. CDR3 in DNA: TGTGCCAGCAGGGCCGGAGCGGGGGGGAATGAGCAGTTCTTC. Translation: CASRAGAGGNEQFF.

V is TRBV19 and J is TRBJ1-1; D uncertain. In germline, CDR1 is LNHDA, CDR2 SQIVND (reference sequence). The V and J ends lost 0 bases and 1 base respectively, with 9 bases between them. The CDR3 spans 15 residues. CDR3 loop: CASSIDRSGNTEAFF. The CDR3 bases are TGTGCCAGTAGTATAGATCGGAGTGGGAACACTGAAGCTTTCTTT.

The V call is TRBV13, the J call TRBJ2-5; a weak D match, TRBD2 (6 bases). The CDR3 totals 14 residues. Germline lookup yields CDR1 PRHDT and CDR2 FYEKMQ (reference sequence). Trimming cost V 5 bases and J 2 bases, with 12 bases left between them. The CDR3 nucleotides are TGTGCCAGCAGCCCCGCGGGACGGCAAGAGACCCAGTACTTC. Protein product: CASSPAGRQETQYF. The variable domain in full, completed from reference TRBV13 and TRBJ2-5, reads AAGVIQSPRHLIKEKRETATLKCYPIPRHDTVYWYQQGPGQDPQFLISFYEKMQSDKGSIPDRFSAQQFSDYHSELNMSSLELGDSALYFCASSPAGRQETQYFGPGTRLLVL.

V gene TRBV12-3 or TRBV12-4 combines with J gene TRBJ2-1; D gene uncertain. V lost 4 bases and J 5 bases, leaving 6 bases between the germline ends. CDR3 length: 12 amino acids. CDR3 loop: CASSSINNEQFF. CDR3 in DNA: TGTGCCAGCAGTTCAATCAACAATGAGCAGTTCTTC.

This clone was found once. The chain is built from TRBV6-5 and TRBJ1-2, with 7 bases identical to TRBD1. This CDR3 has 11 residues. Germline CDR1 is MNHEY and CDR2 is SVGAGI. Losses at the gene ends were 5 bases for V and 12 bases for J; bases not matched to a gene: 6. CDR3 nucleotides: TGTGCCAGCAGTATTGACAGGGTAAACACCTTC. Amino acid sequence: CASSIDRVNTF.

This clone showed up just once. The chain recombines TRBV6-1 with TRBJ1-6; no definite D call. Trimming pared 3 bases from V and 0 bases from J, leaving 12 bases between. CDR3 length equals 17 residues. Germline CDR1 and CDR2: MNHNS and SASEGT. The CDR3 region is CASSDSWSSSYNSPLHF. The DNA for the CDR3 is TGTGCCAGCAGTGACAGCTGGTCTAGCTCCTATAATTCACCCCTCCACTTT.

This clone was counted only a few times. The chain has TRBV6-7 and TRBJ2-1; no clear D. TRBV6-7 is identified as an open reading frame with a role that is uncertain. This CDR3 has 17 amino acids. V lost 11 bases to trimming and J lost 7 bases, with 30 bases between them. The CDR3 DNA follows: TGTGCCGACCTTACTGGCGCCTGCGGTAGTGTGACGAATGAGCAGTTCTTC. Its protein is CADLTGACGSVTNEQFF.

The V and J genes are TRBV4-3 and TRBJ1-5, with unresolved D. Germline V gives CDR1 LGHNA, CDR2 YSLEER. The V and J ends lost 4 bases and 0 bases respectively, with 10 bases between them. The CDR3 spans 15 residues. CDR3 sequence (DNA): TGCGCCAGCAGCCGGGCAGTTTATAGCAATCAGCCCCAGCATTTT. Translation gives CASSRAVYSNQPQHF.

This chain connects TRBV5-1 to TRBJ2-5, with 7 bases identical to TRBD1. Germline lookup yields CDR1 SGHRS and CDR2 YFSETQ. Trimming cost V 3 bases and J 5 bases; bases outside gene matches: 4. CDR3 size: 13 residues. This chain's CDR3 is CASSSTGLETQYF. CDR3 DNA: TGCGCCAGCAGCTCGACAGGGCTGGAGACCCAGTACTTC. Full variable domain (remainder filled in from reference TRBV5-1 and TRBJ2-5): KAGVTQTPRYLIKTRGQQVTLSCSPISGHRSVSWYQQTPGQGLQFLFEYFSETQRNKGNFPGRFSGRQFSNSRSEMNVSTLELGDSALYLCASSSTGLETQYFGPGTRLLVL.

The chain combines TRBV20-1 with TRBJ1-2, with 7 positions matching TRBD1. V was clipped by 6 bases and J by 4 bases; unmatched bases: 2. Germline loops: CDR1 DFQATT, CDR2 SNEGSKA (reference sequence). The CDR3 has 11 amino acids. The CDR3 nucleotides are TGCAGTGCAAGGACAGGCTATGGCTACACCTTC. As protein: CSARTGYGYTF.

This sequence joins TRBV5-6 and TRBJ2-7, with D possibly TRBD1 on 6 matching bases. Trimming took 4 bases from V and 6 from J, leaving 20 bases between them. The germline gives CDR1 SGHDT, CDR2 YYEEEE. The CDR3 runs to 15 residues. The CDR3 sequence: CASSNAAGTKSEQYF. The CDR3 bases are TGTGCCAGCAGCAACGCGGCCGGGACAAAATCCGAGCAGTACTTC. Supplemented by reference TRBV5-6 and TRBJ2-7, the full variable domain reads DAGVTQSPTHLIKTRGQQVTLRCSPKSGHDTVSWYQQALGQGPQFIFQYYEEEERQRGNFPDRFSGHQFPNYSSELNVNALLLGDSALYLCASSNAAGTKSEQYFGPGTRLTVT.

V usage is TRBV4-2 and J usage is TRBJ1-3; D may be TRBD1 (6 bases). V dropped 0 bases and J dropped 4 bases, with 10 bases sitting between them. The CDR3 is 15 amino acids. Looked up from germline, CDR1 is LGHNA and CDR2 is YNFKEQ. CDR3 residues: CASSQEGARGNTIYF. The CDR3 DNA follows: TGTGCCAGCAGCCAAGAGGGGGCGAGGGGAAACACCATATATTTT.

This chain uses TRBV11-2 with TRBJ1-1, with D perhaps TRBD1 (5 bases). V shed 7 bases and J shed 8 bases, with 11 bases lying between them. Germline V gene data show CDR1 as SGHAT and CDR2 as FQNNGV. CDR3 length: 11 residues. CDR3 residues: CASTQGLEAFF. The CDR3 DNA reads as TGTGCCAGCACTCAGGGTCTCGAAGCTTTCTTT.

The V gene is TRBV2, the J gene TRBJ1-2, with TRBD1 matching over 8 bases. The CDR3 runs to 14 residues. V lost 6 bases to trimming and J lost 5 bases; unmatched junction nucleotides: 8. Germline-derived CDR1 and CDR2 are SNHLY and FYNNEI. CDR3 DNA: TGTGCCAGCAGCTTTAAACAGGGGGAATATGGCTACACCTTC. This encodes CASSFKQGEYGYTF.

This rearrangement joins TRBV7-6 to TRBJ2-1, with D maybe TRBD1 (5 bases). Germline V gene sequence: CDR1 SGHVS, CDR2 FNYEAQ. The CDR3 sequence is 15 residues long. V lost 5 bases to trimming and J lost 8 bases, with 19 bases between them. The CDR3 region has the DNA TGTGCCAGCAGCATAAGACAGCGAGGTACCCATGAGCAGTTCTTC. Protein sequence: CASSIRQRGTHEQFF.

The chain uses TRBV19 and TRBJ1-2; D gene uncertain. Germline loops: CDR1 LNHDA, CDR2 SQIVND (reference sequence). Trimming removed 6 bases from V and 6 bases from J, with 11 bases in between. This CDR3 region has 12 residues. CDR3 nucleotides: TGTGCCAGTAGCTTACTGGGCGATGGCTACACCTTC. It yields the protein CASSLLGDGYTF.

CDR3: CASSQGRRAPSYEQYF. CDR3 coding DNA: TGCGCCAGCAGCCAAGGCCGGAGGGCCCCCTCCTACGAGCAGTACTTC. This sequence joins TRBV4-3 and TRBJ2-7; a weak D match, TRBD2 (6 bases). CDR3 size: 16 residues. Germline CDR1 LGHNA, CDR2 YSLEER. V lost 1 base and J lost 0, with 13 bases in between.

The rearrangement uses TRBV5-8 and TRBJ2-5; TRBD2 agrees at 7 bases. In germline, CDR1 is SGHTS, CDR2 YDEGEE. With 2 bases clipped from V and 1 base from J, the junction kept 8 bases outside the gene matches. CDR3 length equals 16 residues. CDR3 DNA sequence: TGTGCCAGCAGCTTTCGGTCTAGCGGACCCCAAGAGACCCAGTACTTC. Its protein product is CASSFRSSGPQETQYF.

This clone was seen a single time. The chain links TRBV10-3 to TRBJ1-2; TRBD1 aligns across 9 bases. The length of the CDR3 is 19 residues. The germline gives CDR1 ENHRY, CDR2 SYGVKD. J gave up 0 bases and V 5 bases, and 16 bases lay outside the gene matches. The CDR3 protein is CAISFSRPRTGVPNYGYTF. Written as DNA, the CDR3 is TGTGCCATCAGTTTCTCCCGTCCAAGGACAGGGGTCCCTAACTATGGCTACACCTTC.

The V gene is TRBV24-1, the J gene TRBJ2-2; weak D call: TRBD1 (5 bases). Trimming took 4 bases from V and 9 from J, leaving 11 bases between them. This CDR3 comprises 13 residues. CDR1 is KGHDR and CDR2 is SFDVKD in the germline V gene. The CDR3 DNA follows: TGTGCCACCAGTGACCCTGACAGACGGGAGCTGTTTTTT. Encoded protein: CATSDPDRRELFF.

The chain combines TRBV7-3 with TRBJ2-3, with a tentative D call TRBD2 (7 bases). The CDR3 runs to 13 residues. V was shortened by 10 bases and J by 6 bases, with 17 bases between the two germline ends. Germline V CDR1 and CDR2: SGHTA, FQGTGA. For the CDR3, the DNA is TGTGCCACCGCCCGGGGGGCAAGGGATACGCAGTATTTT. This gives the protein CATARGARDTQYF. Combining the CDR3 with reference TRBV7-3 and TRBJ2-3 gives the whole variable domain GAGVSQTPSNKVTEKGKYVELRCDPISGHTALYWYRQSLGQGPEFLIYFQGTGAADDSGLPNDRFFAVRPEGSVSTLKIQRTERGDSAVYLCATARGARDTQYFGPGTRLTVL.